Listed here are 15 T cell receptor beta chains from one sample, sequenced in a study of CD8+CD57+ T cells in acquired aplastic anemia (dated by TCRdb to the late 2010s). The instrument given in TCRdb is Illumina HiSeq 2000. Profiling of TCR beta VDJ combinations and CDR3 sequences used genomic DNA as the template. TCRdb redid the processing of the public reads, applying fastp at Q25 and MiXCR, and retained in-frame beta chains. Rows matching on CDR3 protein sequence are summarized as one entry with the most common DNA and genes. The sample includes a few hundred thousand distinct CDR3 sequences, with 61% observed a single time. The leading ten clones occupy about 29% of the sample. The sequenced sample was sorted CD4+, CD8+, or CD8+CD57+ T cells (not recorded which) from PBMCs. These receptors all stem from a human donor in good health.

Many counts were recorded for this clonotype. This chain uses TRBV6-1 with TRBJ2-1; TRBD2 matches at 12 bases. This CDR3 is 14 amino acids long. In germline, CDR1 is MNHNS, CDR2 SASEGT. The ends lost 10 bases at V and 6 bases at J; junction bases unmatched: 7. The CDR3 nucleotides read TGTGCCATAGGACTAGCGGGATCATTCAATGAGCAGTTCTTC. Its protein is CAIGLAGSFNEQFF.

The genes are TRBV9 and TRBJ2-5, with D unclear. CDR1 is SGDLS and CDR2 is YYNGEE in the germline V gene. Trimming removed 3 bases at V and 5 bases at J, with 11 bases between. The CDR3 runs to 13 residues. CDR3 nucleotides: TGTGCCAGCAGCGGTGGGATGTGGGAGACCCAGTACTTC. As protein: CASSGGMWETQYF.

V gene TRBV7-2 combines with J gene TRBJ2-7, with D maybe TRBD2 (6 bases). V lost 1 base and J lost 6, with 16 bases in between. The CDR3 is 15 residues long. Germline loops: CDR1 SGHTA, CDR2 FQGNSA. In nucleotides, the CDR3 is TGTGCCAGCAGCTTAGATGGGGGGAGCCCTATCGAGCAGTACTTC. Protein: CASSLDGGSPIEQYF. The complete variable domain, with remaining parts taken from reference TRBV7-2 and TRBJ2-7, reads GAGVSQSPSNKVTEKGKDVELRCDPISGHTALYWYRQSLGQGLEFLIYFQGNSAPDKSGLPSDRFSAERTGGSVSTLTIQRTQQEDSAVYLCASSLDGGSPIEQYFGPGTRLTVT.

The chain couples TRBV5-1 to TRBJ2-6; the D is unclear. This CDR3 is built from 16 residues. V shed 2 bases and J shed 1 base, with 10 bases lying between them. Germline V gene data show CDR1 as SGHRS and CDR2 as YFSETQ. DNA of the CDR3: TGCGCCAGCAGCTTTTCAGCTGGATCTGGGGCCAACGTCCTGACTTTC. This encodes CASSFSAGSGANVLTF.

This clonotype occurred a few times. The chain has TRBV27 and TRBJ2-1; 7 bases line up with TRBD1. This CDR3 has 14 amino acids. Germline V CDR1 and CDR2: MNHEY, SMNVEV (reference sequence). V trimming: 3 bases; J trimming: 9 bases; junction bases outside the gene matches: 8. DNA for the CDR3: TGTGCCAGCAGTTTGGGGACAGAGGAACGTGAGCAGTTCTTC. Translating gives CASSLGTEEREQFF.

This chain links TRBV5-1 with TRBJ2-5; 9 nucleotides agree with TRBD2. Looked up from germline, CDR1 is SGHRS and CDR2 is YFSETQ. The CDR3 is 15 residues long. Trimming cost V 5 bases and J 5 bases; bases outside gene matches: 10. Here the CDR3 reads CASRSAGTSIETQYF. CDR3 nucleotides: TGCGCCAGCAGATCGGCGGGGACTAGCATCGAGACCCAGTACTTC.

V is TRBV20-1 and J is TRBJ2-2; D gene unclear. Trimming shortened V by 3 bases and J by 7 bases, and 12 bases separated the two germline ends. The CDR3 length is 13 residues. CDR1 is DFQATT, CDR2 SNEGSKA, per germline (reference sequence). Here the CDR3 reads CSARIPSGGELFF. As DNA, the CDR3 is TGCAGTGCTAGGATACCGAGTGGCGGGGAGCTGTTTTTT.

To note about this clonotype: A much more abundant neighbour one base away suggests this may be a read error. The genes are TRBV6-2 or TRBV6-3 and TRBJ2-7; no definite D call. The length of the CDR3 is 13 residues. The germline V gene encodes CDR1 MNHEY and CDR2 SVGEGT. CDR3 sequence (DNA): TGTGCCAGCAGTTACGGATTTTCCTGCGAGCAGTACTTC. This codes for CASSYGFSCEQYF.

The sample holds many counts of this clonotype. The chain uses TRBV11-2 and TRBJ2-7, with D possibly being TRBD1 (6 bases). The CDR3 runs 16 residues. Trimming took off 5 bases at V and 2 bases at J, with 19 bases between the two ends. Germline V lookup: CDR1 SGHAT, CDR2 FQNNGV. The CDR3 DNA follows: TGTGCCAGCAGCCGCCCCACAGGGCCTCGGGCCTACGAGCAGTACTTC. Amino acids: CASSRPTGPRAYEQYF.

A remark on this clonotype: At one boundary the junction diverges from the germline segment, which might be a read error. The V and J genes are TRBV5-1 and TRBJ1-1; D is unclear. The germline V gene has CDR1 SGHRS and CDR2 YFSETQ. This CDR3 has 15 amino acids. The CDR3 DNA sequence: TGCGCCAGCAGCTTGGTCCTGCAAGGTAACACTGAGGCTTTCTTT. Amino acid sequence: CASSLVLQGNTEAFF.

This clonotype has a count of ten or more. The V gene is TRBV20-1, the J gene TRBJ2-7, with 7 bases aligning to TRBD1. Trimming cost V 0 bases and J 6 bases; bases outside gene matches: 8. CDR1 is DFQATT, CDR2 SNEGSKA, per germline (reference sequence). The CDR3 spans 14 residues. CDR3 region: CSARDYRGLSEQYF. CDR3 nucleotides: TGCAGTGCTAGAGATTACAGGGGCCTCTCCGAGCAGTACTTC.

The chain employs TRBV24-1 and TRBJ2-5; the D gene is possibly TRBD1 (5 bases). The V end lost 4 bases, the J end lost 5 bases, and 16 bases lay between the germline ends. The CDR3 runs to 15 residues. The germline V gene encodes CDR1 KGHDR and CDR2 SFDVKD. CDR3 sequence (DNA): TGTGCCACCAGTGACAGGCAGGGTAGTGGGGAGACCCAGTACTTC. This translates into CATSDRQGSGETQYF.

Ten or more counts support this clonotype. This CDR3 is CASSVDPLAGTDTQYF. The CDR3 region has the DNA TGTGCCAGCAGCGTAGATCCACTAGCGGGGACAGATACGCAGTATTTT. The V and J genes are TRBV9 and TRBJ2-3, with 10 bases fitting TRBD2. Germline values: CDR1 SGDLS, CDR2 YYNGEE. The CDR3 totals 16 residues. The V and J ends lost 0 bases and 3 bases, in that order; junction bases with no gene match: 4.

CDR3 sequence (DNA): TGTGCCAGCAGCGTAGAGGGTCCAGGGTCCGAAAAACTGTTTTTT. Protein: CASSVEGPGSEKLFF. The genes are TRBV9 and TRBJ1-4, with TRBD1 as a possible D gene (5 bases). Per germline, CDR1 SGDLS and CDR2 YYNGEE. The CDR3 loop spans 15 amino acids. V was clipped by 0 bases and J by 8 bases, with 14 bases between them.

This chain connects TRBV19 to TRBJ1-1, with D hard to call. The V end was cut by 3 bases, the J end by 0 bases, with 11 bases between. CDR3 size: 15 residues. The germline V gene has CDR1 LNHDA and CDR2 SQIVND (reference sequence). The CDR3 DNA is TGTGCCAGTAGTATTGATCCGGAGATGAACACTGAAGCTTTCTTT. Translating it yields CASSIDPEMNTEAFF.